Below, one TCR beta chain is given with its context. The antigen is unknown. These data come from a study of T cells expressing NK-cell markers. About the research overall: Repertoire data for TCR beta were derived from sorted T cells (CD3+CD56+NKG2C+, CD3+CD56+NKG2C- and CD3+CD56-NKG2C+). Findings of the study overall: Several donors' CD3+CD56-NKG2C+ cells were dominated by the same clonotypes. Expanded clones of NKG2C+ T cells had an unclear HCMV specificity.

TCRdb re-called the 5' RACE reads, yielding one record per CDR3 amino acid sequence without DNA. The table lists hundreds of thousands of distinct CDR3 sequences, with roughly 5.5% in the top ten. CDR3 length: 12 amino acids. The germline V gene encodes CDR1 DFQATT and CDR2 SNEGSKA (reference sequence). The sequenced material came from blood T cells: a sorted CD56 or NKG2C T cell subset, CD4+ or CD8+ T cells, or bulk PBMC T cells (not recorded which). The sequence was collected from a man aged 18-70 years in good health. The J gene is TRBJ2-5, the V gene TRBV20-1; lacking DNA, the TRBD2 call made by TCRdb goes unchecked. The chain's CDR3 is CSVSGERGTQYF.